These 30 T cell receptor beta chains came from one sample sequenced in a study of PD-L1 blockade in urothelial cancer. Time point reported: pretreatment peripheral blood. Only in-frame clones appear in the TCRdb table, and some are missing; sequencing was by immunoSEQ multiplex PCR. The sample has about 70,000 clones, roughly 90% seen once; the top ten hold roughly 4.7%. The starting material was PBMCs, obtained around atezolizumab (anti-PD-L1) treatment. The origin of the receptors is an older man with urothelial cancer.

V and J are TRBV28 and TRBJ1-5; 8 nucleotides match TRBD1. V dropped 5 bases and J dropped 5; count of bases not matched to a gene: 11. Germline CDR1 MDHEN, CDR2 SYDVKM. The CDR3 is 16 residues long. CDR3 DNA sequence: TGTGCCAGCAGTCCATTCAGGGGGCGAATAGATCAGCCCCAGCATTTT. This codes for CASSPFRGRIDQPQHF.

The CDR3 DNA reads TGTGCCAGCAGTTTTCCCAGATCGCTGAACACTGAAGCTTTCTTT. Its translation: CASSFPRSLNTEAFF. V is TRBV28 and J is TRBJ1-1, with unresolved D. Germline values: CDR1 MDHEN, CDR2 SYDVKM. The CDR3 contains 15 residues. The V end was cut by 3 bases, the J end by 0 bases, with 11 bases between.

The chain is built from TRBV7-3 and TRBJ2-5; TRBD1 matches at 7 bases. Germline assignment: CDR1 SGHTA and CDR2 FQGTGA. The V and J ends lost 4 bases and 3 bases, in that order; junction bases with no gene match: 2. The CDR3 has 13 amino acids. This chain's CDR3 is CASSWDSKETQYF. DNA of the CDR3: TGTGCCAGCAGCTGGGACAGTAAAGAGACCCAGTACTTC.

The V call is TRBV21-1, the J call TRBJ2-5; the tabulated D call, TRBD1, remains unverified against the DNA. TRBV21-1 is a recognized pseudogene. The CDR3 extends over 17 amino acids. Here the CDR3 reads CASSKLLNRGRGETQYF. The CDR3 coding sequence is TGTGCCAGCAGCAAATTGCTGAACAGGGGGAGGGGGGAGACCCAGTACTTC.

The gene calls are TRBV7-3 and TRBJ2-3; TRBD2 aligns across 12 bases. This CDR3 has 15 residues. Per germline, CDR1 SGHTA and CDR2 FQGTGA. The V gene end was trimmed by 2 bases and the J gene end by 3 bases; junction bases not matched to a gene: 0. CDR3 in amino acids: CASSLGLAGTDTQYF. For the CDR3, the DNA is TGTGCCAGCAGCTTAGGACTAGCGGGAACAGATACGCAGTATTTT.

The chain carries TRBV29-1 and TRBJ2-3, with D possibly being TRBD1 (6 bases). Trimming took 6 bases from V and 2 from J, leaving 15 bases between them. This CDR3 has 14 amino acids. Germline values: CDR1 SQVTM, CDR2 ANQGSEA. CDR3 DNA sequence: TGCAGCGTCGCACCGACAGGAGTCACAGATACGCAGTATTTT. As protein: CSVAPTGVTDTQYF.

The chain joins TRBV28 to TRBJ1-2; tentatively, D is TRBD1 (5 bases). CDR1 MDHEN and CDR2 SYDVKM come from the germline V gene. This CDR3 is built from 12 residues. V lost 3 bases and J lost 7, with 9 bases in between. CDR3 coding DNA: TGTGCCAGCAGTTTTCGGGGGTCTGGCTACACCTTC. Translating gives CASSFRGSGYTF.

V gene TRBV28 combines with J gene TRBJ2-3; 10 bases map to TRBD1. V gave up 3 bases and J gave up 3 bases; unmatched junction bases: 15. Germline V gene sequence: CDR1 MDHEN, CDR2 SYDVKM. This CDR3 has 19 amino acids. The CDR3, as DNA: TGTGCCAGCAGTTTGACAGCTTCGTGGGGGACAGGGGAAACAGATACGCAGTATTTT. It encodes CASSLTASWGTGETDTQYF.

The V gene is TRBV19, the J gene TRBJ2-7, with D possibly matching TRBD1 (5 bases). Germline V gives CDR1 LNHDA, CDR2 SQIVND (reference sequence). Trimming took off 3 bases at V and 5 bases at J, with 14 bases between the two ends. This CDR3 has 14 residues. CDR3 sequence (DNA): TGTGCCAGTAGTATTATAGTAGGGGCCCACGAGCAGTACTTC. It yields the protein CASSIIVGAHEQYF.

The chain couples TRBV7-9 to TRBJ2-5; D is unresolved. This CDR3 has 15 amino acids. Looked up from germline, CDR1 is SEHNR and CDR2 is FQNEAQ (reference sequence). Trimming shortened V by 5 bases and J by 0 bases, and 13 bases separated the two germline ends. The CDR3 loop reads CASSPSPANQETQYF. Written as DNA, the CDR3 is TGTGCCAGCAGCCCCAGCCCAGCGAACCAAGAGACCCAGTACTTC.

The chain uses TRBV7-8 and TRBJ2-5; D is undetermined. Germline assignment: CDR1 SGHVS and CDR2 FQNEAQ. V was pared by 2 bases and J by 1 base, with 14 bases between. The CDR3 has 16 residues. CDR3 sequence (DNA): TGTGCCAGCAGCTTATTGCTGGCGGCACCCCAAGAGACCCAGTACTTC. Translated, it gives CASSLLLAAPQETQYF.

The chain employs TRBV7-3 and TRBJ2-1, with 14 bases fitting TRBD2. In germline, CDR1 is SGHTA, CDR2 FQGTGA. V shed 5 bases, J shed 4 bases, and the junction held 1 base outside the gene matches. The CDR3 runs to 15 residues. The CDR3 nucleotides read TGTGCCAGCAGCAGGACTAGCGGGAGGTACAATGAGCAGTTCTTC. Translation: CASSRTSGRYNEQFF.

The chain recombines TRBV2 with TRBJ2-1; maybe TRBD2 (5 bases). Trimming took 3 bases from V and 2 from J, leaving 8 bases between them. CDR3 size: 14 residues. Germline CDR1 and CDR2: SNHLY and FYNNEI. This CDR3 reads CASSERVTYNEQFF. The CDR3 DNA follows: TGTGCCAGCAGTGAGCGGGTTACCTACAATGAGCAGTTCTTC. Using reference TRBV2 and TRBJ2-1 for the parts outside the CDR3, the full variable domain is EPEVTQTPSHQVTQMGQEVILRCVPISNHLYFYWYRQILGQKVEFLVSFYNNEISEKSEIFDDQFSVERPDGSNFTLKIRSTKLEDSAMYFCASSERVTYNEQFFGPGTRLTVL.

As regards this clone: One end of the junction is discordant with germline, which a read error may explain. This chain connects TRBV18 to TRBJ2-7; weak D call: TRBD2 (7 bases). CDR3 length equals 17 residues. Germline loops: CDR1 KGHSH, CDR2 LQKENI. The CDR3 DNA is TGTGCCAGCTCACTTCTCGCGGGGGCAAGCAACTCCCACGAGCAGTACTTC. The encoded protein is CASSLLAGASNSHEQYF. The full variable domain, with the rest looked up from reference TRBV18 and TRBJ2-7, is NAGVMQNPRHLVRRRGQEARLRCSPMKGHSHVYWYRQLPEEGLKFMVYLQKENIIDESGMPKERFSAEFPKEGPSILRIQQVVRGDSAAYFCASSLLAGASNSHEQYFGPGTRLTVT.

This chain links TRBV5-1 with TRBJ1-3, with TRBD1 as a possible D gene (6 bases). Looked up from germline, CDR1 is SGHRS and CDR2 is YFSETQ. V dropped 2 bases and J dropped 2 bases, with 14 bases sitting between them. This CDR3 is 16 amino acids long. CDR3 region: CASSLGGGAAGNTIYF. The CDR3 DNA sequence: TGCGCCAGCAGCTTAGGGGGGGGCGCTGCTGGAAACACCATATATTTT.

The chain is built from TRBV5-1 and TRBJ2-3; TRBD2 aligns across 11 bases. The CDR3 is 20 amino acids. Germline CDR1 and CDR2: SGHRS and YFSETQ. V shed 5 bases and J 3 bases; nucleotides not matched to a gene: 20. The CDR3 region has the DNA TGCGCCAGCAGAGGATCGGGACTAGCGGACCATTCACGCCCGACAGATACGCAGTATTTT. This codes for CASRGSGLADHSRPTDTQYF.

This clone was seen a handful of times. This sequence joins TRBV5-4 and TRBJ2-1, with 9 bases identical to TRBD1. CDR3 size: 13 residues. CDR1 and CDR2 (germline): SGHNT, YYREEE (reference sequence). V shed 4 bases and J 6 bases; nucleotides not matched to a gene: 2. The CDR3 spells CASSLTGGNEQFF. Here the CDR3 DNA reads TGTGCCAGCAGCCTGACAGGGGGCAATGAGCAGTTCTTC.

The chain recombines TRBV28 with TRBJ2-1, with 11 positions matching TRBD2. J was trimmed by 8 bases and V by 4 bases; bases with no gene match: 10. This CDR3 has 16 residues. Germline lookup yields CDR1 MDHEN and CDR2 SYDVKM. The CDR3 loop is CASSSLTSGRIDEQFF. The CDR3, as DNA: TGTGCCAGCAGTTCCCTAACTAGCGGGAGAATCGATGAGCAGTTCTTC.

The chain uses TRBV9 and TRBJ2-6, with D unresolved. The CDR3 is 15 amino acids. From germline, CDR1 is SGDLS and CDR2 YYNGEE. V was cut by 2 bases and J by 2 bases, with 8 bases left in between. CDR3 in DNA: TGTGCCAGCAGCGTGTTCAATCCTGGGGCCAACGTCCTGACTTTC. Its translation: CASSVFNPGANVLTF.

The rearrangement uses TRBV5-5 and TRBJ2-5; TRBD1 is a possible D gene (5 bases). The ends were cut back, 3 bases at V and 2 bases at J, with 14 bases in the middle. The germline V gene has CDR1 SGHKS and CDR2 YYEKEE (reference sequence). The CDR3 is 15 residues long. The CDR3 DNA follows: TGTGCCAGCAGCTCCAGGGCCAACCAACAAGAGACCCAGTACTTC. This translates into CASSSRANQQETQYF.

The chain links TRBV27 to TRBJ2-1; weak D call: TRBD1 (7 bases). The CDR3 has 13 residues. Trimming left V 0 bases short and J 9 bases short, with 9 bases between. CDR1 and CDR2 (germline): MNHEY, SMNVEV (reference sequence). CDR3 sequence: CASSLSQGGEQFF. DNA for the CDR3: TGTGCCAGCAGTTTATCTCAGGGGGGTGAGCAGTTCTTC.

CDR3 DNA sequence: TGTGCCAGCAGTCCGAGAGTGAAGCGGCCCTACAATGAGCAGTTCTTC. It translates to CASSPRVKRPYNEQFF. The chain combines TRBV27 with TRBJ2-1; D is possibly TRBD2 (5 bases). The CDR3 totals 16 residues. V dropped 5 bases and J dropped 2 bases, with 16 bases sitting between them. Germline assignment: CDR1 MNHEY and CDR2 SMNVEV (reference sequence).

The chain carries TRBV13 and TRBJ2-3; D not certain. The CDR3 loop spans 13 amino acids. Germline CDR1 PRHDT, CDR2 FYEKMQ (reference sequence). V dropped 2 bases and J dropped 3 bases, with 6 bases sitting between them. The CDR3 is CASSLTVTDTQYF. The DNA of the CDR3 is TGTGCCAGCAGCTTAACAGTAACAGATACGCAGTATTTT.

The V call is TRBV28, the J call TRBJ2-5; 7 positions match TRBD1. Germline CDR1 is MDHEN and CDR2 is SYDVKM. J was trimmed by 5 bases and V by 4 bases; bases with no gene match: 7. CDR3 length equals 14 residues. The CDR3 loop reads CASSSPGQTETQYF. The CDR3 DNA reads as TGTGCCAGCAGTTCCCCGGGACAGACGGAGACCCAGTACTTC.

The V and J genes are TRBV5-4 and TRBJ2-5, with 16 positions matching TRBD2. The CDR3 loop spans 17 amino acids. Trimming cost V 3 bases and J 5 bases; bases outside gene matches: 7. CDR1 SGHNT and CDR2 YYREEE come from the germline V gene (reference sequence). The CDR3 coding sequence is TGTGCCAGCAGCTCCGGGACTAGCGGGAGGGCCCATGAGACCCAGTACTTC. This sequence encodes CASSSGTSGRAHETQYF.

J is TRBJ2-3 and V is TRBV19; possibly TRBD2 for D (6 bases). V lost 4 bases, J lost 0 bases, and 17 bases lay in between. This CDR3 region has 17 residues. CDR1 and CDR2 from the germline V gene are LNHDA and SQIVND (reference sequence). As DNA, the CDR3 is TGTGCCAGTAGTAGGGGCTGGCGGGGCTCTAGCACAGATACGCAGTATTTT. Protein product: CASSRGWRGSSTDTQYF.

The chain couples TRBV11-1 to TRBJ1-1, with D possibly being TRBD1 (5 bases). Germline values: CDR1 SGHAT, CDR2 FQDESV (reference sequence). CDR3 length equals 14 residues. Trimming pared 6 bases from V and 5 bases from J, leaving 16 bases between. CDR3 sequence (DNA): TGTGCCAGCAGTTCCGGGACTCCGGGGACTGAAGCTTTCTTT. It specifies CASSSGTPGTEAFF.

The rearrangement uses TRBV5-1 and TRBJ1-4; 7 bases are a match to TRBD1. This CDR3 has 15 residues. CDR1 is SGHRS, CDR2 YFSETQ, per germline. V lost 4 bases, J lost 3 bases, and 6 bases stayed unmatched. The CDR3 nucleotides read TGCGCCAGCAGCGAGACAGGGTTACCTAATGAAAAACTGTTTTTT. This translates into CASSETGLPNEKLFF.

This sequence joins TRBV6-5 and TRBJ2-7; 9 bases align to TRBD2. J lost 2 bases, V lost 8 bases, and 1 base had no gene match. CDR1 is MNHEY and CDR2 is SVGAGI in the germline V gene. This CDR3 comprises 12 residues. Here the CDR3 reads CASAGGPYEQYF. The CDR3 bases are TGTGCCAGCGCGGGAGGGCCCTACGAGCAGTACTTC.

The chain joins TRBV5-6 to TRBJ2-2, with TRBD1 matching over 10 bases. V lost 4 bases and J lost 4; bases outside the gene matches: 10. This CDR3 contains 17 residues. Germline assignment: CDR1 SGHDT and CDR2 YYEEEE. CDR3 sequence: CASSHDTGTGVTGELFF. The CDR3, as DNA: TGTGCCAGCAGCCACGACACCGGGACAGGGGTCACCGGGGAGCTGTTTTTT.